This TCR beta chain emerged from a study of shared clonotypes between healthy human individuals. Running of the assay took place at deep level. Profiling relied on immunoSEQ multiplex PCR, and the TCRdb table lists in-frame clones only, not all of them. The top ten hold roughly 1.5% of the sample, which has about a million clones, more than 60% seen once. The CDR3 is 13 amino acids. Trimming pared 2 bases from V and 1 base from J, leaving 6 bases between. Germline V CDR1 and CDR2: SGHRS, YFSETQ. There are a few counts of this clone. Within the sample, other DNA sequences also encode this same CDR3. V is TRBV5-1 and J is TRBJ1-1, with no clear D. The clonotype originates from a young man in good health. The sample consisted of memory CD4+ T cells sorted from blood. The subset here: CD45RA-negative fraction. The CDR3 bases are TGCGCCAGCAGCTTTACGGGGAACACTGAAGCTTTCTTT. This gives the protein CASSFTGNTEAFF. The variable domain in full, completed from reference TRBV5-1 and TRBJ1-1, reads KAGVTQTPRYLIKTRGQQVTLSCSPISGHRSVSWYQQTPGQGLQFLFEYFSETQRNKGNFPGRFSGRQFSNSRSEMNVSTLELGDSALYLCASSFTGNTEAFFGQGTRLTVV.